These 5 T cell receptor beta chains were sequenced from one sample in a study of T cell repertoires in cytomegalovirus infection (dated by TCRdb to between 2018 and 2020). The listed sequencing device is Illumina HiSeq 1500. Clones were called with MiXCR by TCRdb after fastp trimmed the public reads at Q25, and only in-frame beta chains were retained. Every entry covers one CDR3 protein and lists the most common genes and DNA from its rows. This sample comprises about 490,000 distinct CDR3 sequences, approximately 11% of them detected only once. The top ten constitute roughly 10% of the sample. Sequencing input: PBMCs. Every receptor here comes from a human donor in good health (CMV status not recorded). Some clones in this sample may be carry-over from other donors' samples.

This clonotype has just a few counts. V usage is TRBV24-1 and J usage is TRBJ2-4, with a weak D call TRBD1 (5 bases). The CDR3 spans 17 residues. From germline, CDR1 is KGHDR and CDR2 SFDVKD. V lost 4 bases to trimming and J lost 0 bases, with 15 bases between them. CDR3 amino acids: CATSDPSRALAKNIQYF. The CDR3 DNA reads as TGTGCCACCAGTGACCCCTCCAGGGCTCTAGCCAAAAACATTCAGTACTTC.

This clonotype was recorded many times. This sequence joins TRBV6-2 or TRBV6-3 and TRBJ2-5, with a possible D match to TRBD1 (5 bases). The CDR3 runs 13 residues. The V end was cut by 6 bases, the J end by 7 bases, with 15 bases between. Per the germline V gene, CDR1 is MNHEY and CDR2 is SVGEGT. The chain's CDR3 is CASRPSTGGTQYF. The CDR3 DNA is TGTGCCAGCAGACCCTCCACAGGCGGGACCCAGTACTTC.

The rearrangement joins TRBV5-1 to TRBJ2-2; D is perhaps TRBD1 or TRBD2 (5 bases each). The germline V gene encodes CDR1 SGHRS and CDR2 YFSETQ. This CDR3 is 16 amino acids long. Trimming cost V 4 bases and J 4 bases, with 17 bases left between them. The CDR3 reads CASSPPGTAPTGELFF. CDR3 nucleotide sequence: TGCGCCAGCAGCCCCCCCGGGACCGCGCCCACCGGGGAGCTGTTTTTT.

This clonotype was counted a few times. Here the CDR3 reads CSAGHRVGDTEAFF. DNA for the CDR3: TGCAGCGCTGGGCACAGGGTCGGAGACACTGAAGCTTTCTTT. The gene calls are TRBV29-1 and TRBJ1-1; TRBD1 might be the D (6 bases). V lost 7 bases and J 3 bases, leaving 18 bases between the germline ends. The CDR3 length is 14 residues. CDR1 and CDR2 from the germline V gene are SQVTM and ANQGSEA. The variable domain in full, with the rest retrieved from reference TRBV29-1 and TRBJ1-1, is SAVISQKPSRDICQRGTSLTIQCQVDSQVTMMFWYRQQPGQSLTLIATANQGSEATYESGFVIDKFPISRPNLTFSTLTVSNMSPEDSSIYLCSAGHRVGDTEAFFGQGTRLTVV.

J is TRBJ1-1 and V is TRBV20-1, with 10 positions matching TRBD1. This CDR3 has 14 residues. The V and J ends lost 4 bases and 4 bases, in that order; junction bases with no gene match: 6. Germline-derived CDR1 and CDR2 are DFQATT and SNEGSKA (reference sequence). The CDR3 loop reads CSAIRQGAGTEAFF. CDR3 DNA: TGCAGTGCTATCCGACAGGGGGCTGGCACTGAAGCTTTCTTT.